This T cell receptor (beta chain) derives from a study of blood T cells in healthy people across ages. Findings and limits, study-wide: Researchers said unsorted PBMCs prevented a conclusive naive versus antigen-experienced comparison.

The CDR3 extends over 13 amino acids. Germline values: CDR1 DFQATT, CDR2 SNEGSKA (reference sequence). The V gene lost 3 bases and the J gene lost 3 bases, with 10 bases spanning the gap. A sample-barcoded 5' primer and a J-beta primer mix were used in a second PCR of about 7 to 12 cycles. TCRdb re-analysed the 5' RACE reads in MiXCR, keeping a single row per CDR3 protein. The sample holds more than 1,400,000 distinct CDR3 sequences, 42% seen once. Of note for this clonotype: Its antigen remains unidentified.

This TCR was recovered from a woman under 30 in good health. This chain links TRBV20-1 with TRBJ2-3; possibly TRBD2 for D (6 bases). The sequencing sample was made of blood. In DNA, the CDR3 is TGCAGTGCTAGTGTTAGCGGAACAGATACGCAGTATTTT. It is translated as CSASVSGTDTQYF.